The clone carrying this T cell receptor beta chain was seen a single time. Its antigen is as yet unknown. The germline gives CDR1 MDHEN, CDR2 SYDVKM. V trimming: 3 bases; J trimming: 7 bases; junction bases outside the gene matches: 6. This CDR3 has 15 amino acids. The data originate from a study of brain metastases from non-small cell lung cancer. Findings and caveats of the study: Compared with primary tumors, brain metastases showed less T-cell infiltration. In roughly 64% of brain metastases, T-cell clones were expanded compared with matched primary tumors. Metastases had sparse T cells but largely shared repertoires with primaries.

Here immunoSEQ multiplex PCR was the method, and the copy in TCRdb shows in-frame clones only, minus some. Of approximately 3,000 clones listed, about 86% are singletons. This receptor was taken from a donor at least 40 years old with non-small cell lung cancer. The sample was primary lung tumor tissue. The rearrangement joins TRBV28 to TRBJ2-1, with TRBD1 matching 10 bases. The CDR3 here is CASSLLGQGRNEQFF. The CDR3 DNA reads TGTGCCAGCAGTTTGTTGGGACAGGGGCGAAATGAGCAGTTCTTC.